This T cell receptor beta chain was documented in a study of beta chain features in type 1 diabetes. Across the whole study: Sorted cell examination encompassed around 100,000,000 cells across all samples. Study-level points and caveats: Across all four CD4+ subsets, people with type 1 diabetes showed modestly shorter TCRB CDR3s.

This clone was observed a few times. Its specificity is unknown. Trimming cost V 5 bases and J 4 bases, with 10 bases left between them. CDR1 and CDR2 from the germline V gene are SEHNR and FQNEAQ (reference sequence). The CDR3 runs to 13 residues. Expressed TCRB transcripts were sequenced because the isolated RNA had all been reverse transcribed beforehand. Using immunoSEQ multiplex PCR, the repertoire was profiled, and TCRdb retains in-frame clones only, with some absent. The repertoire has more than 550,000 clones, around 15% of them found once; the top ten carry 0.035% to 0.045%. Sequencing input: naive CD4+ T cells from blood. The source is a man younger than 30 with type 1 diabetes. The chain joins TRBV7-9 to TRBJ2-3; D remains ambiguous. The CDR3 DNA follows: TGTGCCAGCAGCCTGGTATCTTCAGATACGCAGTATTTT. It is translated as CASSLVSSDTQYF.